The sequence of this TCR beta chain was determined in a study of PD-1 blockade in classical Hodgkin lymphoma. Following autologous stem cell transplantation, relapse occurred in every patient, and exposure to brentuximab vedotin varied. This CDR3 comprises 13 residues. The germline V gene encodes CDR1 MNHEY and CDR2 SVGAGI. With 8 bases removed from V and 11 bases from J, the gap between germline ends came to 21 bases. This table comes from immunoSEQ multiplex PCR, and its TCRdb copy is limited to in-frame clones, with some not included. The profile shows around 99,000 clones, roughly four fifths of them singletons.

The V and J genes are TRBV6-5 and TRBJ1-1; possible D gene TRBD1, 5 bases. The source was peripheral blood mononuclear cells (PBMCs), collected before the second cycle of nivolumab. This TCR was sampled from a human donor with classical Hodgkin lymphoma. CDR3 DNA: TGTGCCAGCCGGGCCCCAGGGCAGGGAGCGGCTTTCTTT. The encoded protein is CASRAPGQGAAFF.